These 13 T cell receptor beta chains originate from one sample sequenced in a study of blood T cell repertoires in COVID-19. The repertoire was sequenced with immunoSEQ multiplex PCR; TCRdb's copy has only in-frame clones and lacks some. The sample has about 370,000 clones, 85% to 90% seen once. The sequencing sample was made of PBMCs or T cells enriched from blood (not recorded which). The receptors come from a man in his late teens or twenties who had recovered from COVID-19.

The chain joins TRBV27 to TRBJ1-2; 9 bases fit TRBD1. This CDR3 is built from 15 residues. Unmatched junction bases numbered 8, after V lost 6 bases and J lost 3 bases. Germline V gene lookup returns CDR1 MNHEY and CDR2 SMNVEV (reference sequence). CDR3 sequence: CASSGITGGDYGYTF. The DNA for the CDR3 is TGTGCCAGCAGCGGTATAACAGGGGGCGACTATGGCTACACCTTC.

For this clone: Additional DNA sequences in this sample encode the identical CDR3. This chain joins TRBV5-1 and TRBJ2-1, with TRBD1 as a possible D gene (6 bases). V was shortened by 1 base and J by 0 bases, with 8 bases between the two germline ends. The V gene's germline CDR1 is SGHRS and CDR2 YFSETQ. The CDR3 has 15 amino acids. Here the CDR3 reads CASSLQGSSYNEQFF. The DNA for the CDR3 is TGCGCCAGCAGCTTGCAGGGGTCCTCCTACAATGAGCAGTTCTTC.

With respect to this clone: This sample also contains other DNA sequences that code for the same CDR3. CDR3 sequence reads: CASSPPLNSPLHF. CDR3 coding DNA: TGTGCCAGCTCACCACCTTTAAATTCACCCCTCCACTTT. This chain uses TRBV18 with TRBJ1-6; D remains unclear. V lost 0 bases to trimming and J lost 7 bases, with 4 bases between them. Germline V gene lookup returns CDR1 KGHSH and CDR2 LQKENI. The CDR3 totals 13 residues.

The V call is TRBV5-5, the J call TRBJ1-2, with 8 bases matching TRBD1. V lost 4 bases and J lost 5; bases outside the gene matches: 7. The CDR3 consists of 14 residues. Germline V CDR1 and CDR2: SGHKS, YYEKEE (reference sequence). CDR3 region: CASSQDRVGYGYTF. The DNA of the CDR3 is TGTGCCAGCAGCCAGGACAGGGTAGGATATGGCTACACCTTC. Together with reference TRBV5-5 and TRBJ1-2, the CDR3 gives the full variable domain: DAGVTQSPTHLIKTRGQQVTLRCSPISGHKSVSWYQQVLGQGPQFIFQYYEKEERGRGNFPDRFSARQFPNYSSELNVNALLLGDSALYLCASSQDRVGYGYTFGSGTRLTVV.

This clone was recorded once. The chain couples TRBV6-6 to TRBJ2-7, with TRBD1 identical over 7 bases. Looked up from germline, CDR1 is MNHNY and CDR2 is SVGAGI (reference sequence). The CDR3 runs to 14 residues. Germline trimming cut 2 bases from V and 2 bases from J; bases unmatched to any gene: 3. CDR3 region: CASSYRDRAYEQYF. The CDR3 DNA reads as TGTGCCAGCAGTTACCGGGACAGAGCCTACGAGCAGTACTTC.

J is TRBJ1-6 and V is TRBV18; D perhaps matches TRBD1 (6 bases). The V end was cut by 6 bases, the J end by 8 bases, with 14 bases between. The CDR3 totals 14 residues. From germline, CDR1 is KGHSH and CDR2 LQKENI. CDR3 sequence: CASSPVEGDSPLHF. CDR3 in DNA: TGTGCCAGCTCTCCGGTCGAGGGGGATTCACCCCTCCACTTT.

CDR3 nucleotides: TGCGCCAGCAGCCAAGATCTTCGCGCCGGGGAGCTGTTTTTT. Its translation: CASSQDLRAGELFF. The genes are TRBV4-3 and TRBJ2-2; D ambiguous. Germline assignment: CDR1 LGHNA and CDR2 YSLEER. The V gene lost 0 bases and the J gene lost 6 bases, with 8 bases spanning the gap. There are 14 residues in the CDR3.

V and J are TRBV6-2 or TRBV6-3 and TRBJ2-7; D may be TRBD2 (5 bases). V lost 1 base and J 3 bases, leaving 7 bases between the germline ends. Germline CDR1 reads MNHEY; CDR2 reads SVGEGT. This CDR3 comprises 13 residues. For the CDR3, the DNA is TGTGCCAGCAGTTACTTACGGGGCTACGAGCAGTACTTC. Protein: CASSYLRGYEQYF.

The CDR3 sequence: CASSLAFAGGRQETQYF. The CDR3 DNA sequence: TGCGCCAGCAGCTTAGCGTTCGCAGGGGGTAGGCAAGAGACCCAGTACTTC. The chain recombines TRBV5-1 with TRBJ2-5; 7 positions match TRBD1. V lost 2 bases and J lost 2; bases outside the gene matches: 12. Per the germline V gene, CDR1 is SGHRS and CDR2 is YFSETQ. The CDR3 has 17 residues. The full variable domain, rest sourced from reference TRBV5-1 and TRBJ2-5, is KAGVTQTPRYLIKTRGQQVTLSCSPISGHRSVSWYQQTPGQGLQFLFEYFSETQRNKGNFPGRFSGRQFSNSRSEMNVSTLELGDSALYLCASSLAFAGGRQETQYFGPGTRLLVL.

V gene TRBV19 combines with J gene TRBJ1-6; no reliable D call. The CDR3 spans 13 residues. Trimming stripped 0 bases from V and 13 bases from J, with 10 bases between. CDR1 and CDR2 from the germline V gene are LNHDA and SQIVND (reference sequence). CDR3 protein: CASSIDREYPLHF. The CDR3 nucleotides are TGTGCCAGTAGTATAGATCGGGAATATCCCCTCCACTTT.

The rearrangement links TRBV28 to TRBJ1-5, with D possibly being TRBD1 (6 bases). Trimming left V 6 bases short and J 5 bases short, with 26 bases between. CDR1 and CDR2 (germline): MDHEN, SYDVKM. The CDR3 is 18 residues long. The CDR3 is CASSIRGTAGRRDQPQHF. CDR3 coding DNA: TGTGCCAGCAGCATAAGGGGGACGGCAGGGAGAAGGGATCAGCCCCAGCATTTT.

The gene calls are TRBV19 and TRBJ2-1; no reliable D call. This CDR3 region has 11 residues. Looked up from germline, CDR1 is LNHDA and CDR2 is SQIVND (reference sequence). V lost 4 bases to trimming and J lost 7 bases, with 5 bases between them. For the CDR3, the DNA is TGTGCCAGTAGTAAACAGAATGAGCAGTTCTTC. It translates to CASSKQNEQFF.

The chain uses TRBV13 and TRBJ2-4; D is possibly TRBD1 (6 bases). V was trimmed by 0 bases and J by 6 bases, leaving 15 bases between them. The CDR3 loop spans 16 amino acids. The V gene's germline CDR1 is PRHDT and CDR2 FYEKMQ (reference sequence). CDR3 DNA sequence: TGTGCCAGCAGCTTAGGACGGAACACAGGGTCAAACATTCAGTACTTC. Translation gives CASSLGRNTGSNIQYF.